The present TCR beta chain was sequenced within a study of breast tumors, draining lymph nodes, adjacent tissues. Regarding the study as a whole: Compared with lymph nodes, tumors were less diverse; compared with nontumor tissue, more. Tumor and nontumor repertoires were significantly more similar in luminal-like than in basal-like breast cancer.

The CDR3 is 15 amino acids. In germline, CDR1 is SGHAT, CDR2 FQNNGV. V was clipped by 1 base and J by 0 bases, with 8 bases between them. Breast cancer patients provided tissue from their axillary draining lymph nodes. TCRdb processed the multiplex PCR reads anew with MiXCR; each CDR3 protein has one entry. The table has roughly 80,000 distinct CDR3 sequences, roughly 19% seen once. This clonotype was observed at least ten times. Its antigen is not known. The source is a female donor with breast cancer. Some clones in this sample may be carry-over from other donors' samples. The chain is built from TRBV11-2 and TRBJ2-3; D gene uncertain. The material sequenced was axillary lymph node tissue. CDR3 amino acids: CASSLAGSSTDTQYF. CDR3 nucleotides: TGTGCCAGCAGCTTAGCTGGTTCTAGCACAGATACGCAGTATTTT.